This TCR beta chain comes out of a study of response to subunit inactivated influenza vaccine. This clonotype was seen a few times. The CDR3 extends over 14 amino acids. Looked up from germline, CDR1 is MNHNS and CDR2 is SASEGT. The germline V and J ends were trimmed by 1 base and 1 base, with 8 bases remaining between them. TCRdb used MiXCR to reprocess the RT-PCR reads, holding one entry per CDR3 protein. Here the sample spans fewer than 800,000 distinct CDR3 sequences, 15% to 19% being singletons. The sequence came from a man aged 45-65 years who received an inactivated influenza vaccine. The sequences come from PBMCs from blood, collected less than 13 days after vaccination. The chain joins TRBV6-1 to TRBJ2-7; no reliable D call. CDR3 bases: TGTGCCAGCAGTGAAGGTCCCGGTTCCTACGAGCAGTACTTC. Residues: CASSEGPGSYEQYF.